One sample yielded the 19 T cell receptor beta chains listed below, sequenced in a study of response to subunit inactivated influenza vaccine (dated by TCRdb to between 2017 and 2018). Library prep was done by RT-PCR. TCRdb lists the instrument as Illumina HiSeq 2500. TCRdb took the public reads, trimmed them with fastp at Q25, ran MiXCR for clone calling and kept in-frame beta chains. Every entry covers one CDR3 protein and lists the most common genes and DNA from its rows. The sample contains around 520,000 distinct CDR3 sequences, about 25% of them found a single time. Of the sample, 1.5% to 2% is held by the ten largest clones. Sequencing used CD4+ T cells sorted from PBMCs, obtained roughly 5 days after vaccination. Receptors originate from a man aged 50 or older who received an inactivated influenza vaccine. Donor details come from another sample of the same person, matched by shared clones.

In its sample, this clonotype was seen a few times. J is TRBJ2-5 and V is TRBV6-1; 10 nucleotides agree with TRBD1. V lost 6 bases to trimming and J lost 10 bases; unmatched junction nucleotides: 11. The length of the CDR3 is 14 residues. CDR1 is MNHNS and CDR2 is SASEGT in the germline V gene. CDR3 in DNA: TGTGCCAGCAGGACCGATTCCGGGACAGGGGTCCAGTACTTC. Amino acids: CASRTDSGTGVQYF.

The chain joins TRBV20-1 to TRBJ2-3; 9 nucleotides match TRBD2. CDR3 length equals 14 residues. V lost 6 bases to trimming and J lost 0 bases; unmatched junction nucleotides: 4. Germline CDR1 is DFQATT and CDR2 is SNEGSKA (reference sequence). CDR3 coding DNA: TGCAGTGCCGCAAGCGGGGGGAGCACAGATACGCAGTATTTT. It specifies CSAASGGSTDTQYF.

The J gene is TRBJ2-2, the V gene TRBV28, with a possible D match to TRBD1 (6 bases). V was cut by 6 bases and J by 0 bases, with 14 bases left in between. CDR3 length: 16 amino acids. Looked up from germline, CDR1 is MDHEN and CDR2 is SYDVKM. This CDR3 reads CASRPPDSSNTGELFF. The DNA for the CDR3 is TGTGCCAGCAGGCCTCCGGACAGTTCGAACACCGGGGAGCTGTTTTTT.

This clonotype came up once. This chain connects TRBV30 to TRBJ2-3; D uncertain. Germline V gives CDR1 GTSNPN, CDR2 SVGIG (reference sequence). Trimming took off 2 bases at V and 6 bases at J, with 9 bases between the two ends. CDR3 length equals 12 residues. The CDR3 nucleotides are TGTGCCTGGAGTAAACCCAGGGATACGCAGTATTTT. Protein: CAWSKPRDTQYF.

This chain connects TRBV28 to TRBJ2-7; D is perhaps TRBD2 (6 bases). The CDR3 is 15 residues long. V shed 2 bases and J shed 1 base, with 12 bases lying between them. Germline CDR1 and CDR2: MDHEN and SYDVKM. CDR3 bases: TGTGCCAGCAGTTTAACGCCCGGGGGTTCCTACGAGCAGTACTTC. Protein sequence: CASSLTPGGSYEQYF. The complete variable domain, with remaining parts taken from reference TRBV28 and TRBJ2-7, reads DVKVTQSSRYLVKRTGEKVFLECVQDMDHENMFWYRQDPGLGLRLIYFSYDVKMKEKGDIPEGYSVSREKKERFSLILESASTNQTSMYLCASSLTPGGSYEQYFGPGTRLTVT.

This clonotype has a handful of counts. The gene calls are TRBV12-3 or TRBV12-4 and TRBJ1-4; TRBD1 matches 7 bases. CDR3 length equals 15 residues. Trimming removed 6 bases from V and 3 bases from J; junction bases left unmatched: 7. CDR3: CASSPRQGANEKLFF. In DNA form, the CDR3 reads TGTGCCAGCAGCCCCCGACAGGGCGCTAATGAAAAACTGTTTTTT.

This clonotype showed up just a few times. The CDR3 region is CSARPPGLDNSPLHF. As DNA, the CDR3 is TGCAGTGCTAGACCCCCTGGGCTTGATAATTCACCCCTCCACTTT. This chain links TRBV20-1 with TRBJ1-6; D is unresolved. The length of the CDR3 is 15 residues. Trimming removed 2 bases from V and 5 bases from J, with 13 bases in between. Germline CDR1 is DFQATT and CDR2 is SNEGSKA (reference sequence).

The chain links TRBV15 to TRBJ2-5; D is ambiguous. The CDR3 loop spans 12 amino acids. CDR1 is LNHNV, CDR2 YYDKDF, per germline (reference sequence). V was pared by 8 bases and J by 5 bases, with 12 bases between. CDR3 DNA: TGTGCCACCGGTTCCAAGGTGGAGACCCAGTACTTC. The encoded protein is CATGSKVETQYF.

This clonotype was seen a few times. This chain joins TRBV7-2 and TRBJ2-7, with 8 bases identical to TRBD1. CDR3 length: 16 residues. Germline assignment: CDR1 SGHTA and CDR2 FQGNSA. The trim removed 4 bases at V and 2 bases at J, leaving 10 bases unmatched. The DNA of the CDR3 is TGTGCCAGCAGCTCTAGGACAGGGCCTATAACCTACGAGCAGTACTTC. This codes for CASSSRTGPITYEQYF. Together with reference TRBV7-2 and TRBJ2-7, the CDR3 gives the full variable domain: GAGVSQSPSNKVTEKGKDVELRCDPISGHTALYWYRQSLGQGLEFLIYFQGNSAPDKSGLPSDRFSAERTGGSVSTLTIQRTQQEDSAVYLCASSSRTGPITYEQYFGPGTRLTVT.

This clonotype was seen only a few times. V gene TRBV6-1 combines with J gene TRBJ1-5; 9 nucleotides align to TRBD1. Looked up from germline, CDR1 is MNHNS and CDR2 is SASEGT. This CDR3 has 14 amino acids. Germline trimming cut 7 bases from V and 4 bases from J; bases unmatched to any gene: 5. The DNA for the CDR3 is TGTGCCAGCAACAGGGGGCGTTTGAATCAGCCCCAGCATTTT. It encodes CASNRGRLNQPQHF.

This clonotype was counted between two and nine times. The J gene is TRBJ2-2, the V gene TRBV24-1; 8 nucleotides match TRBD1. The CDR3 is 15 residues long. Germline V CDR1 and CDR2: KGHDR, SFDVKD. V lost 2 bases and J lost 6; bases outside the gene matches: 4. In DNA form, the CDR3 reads TGTGCCACCAGTGATTCAGGGGGCGCCGCCGGGGAGCTGTTTTTT. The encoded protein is CATSDSGGAAGELFF.

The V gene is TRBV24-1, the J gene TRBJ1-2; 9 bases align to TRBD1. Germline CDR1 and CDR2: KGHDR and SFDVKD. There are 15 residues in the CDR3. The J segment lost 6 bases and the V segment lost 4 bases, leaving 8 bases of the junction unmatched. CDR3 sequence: CATSDPTGQGNGYTF. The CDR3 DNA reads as TGTGCCACCAGTGACCCGACCGGACAGGGGAATGGCTACACCTTC.

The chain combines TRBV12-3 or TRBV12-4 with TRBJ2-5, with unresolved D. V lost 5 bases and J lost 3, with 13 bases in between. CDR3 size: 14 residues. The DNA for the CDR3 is TGTGCCAGCAGTCGTGGAAGGACGGAAGAGACCCAGTACTTC. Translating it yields CASSRGRTEETQYF.

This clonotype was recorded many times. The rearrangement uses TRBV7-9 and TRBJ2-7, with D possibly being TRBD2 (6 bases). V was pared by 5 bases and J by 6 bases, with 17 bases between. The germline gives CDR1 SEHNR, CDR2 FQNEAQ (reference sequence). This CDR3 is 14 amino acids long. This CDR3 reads CASSQYWRVGEQYF. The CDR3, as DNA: TGTGCCAGCAGCCAGTACTGGAGGGTGGGCGAGCAGTACTTC.

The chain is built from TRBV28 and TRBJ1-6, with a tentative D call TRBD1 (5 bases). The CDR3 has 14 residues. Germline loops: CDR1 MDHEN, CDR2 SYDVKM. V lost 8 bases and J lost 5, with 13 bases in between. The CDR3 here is CASLYGANNSPLHF. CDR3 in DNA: TGTGCCAGCCTGTACGGGGCCAATAATTCACCCCTCCACTTT.

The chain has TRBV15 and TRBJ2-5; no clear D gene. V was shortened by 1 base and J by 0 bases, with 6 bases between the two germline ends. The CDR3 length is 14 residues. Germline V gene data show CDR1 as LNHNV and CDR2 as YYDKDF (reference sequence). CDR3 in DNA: TGTGCCACCAGCAGAGCCGGGTACCAAGAGACCCAGTACTTC. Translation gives CATSRAGYQETQYF.

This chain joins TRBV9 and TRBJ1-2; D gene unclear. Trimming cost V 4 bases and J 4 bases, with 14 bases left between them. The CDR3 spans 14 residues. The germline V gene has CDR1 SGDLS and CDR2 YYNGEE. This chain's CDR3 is CASSQARNGYGYTF. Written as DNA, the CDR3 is TGTGCCAGCAGCCAAGCTCGAAACGGCTATGGCTACACCTTC. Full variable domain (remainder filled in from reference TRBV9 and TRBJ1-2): DSGVTQTPKHLITATGQRVTLRCSPRSGDLSVYWYQQSLDQGLQFLIQYYNGEERAKGNILERFSAQQFPDLHSELNLSSLELGDSALYFCASSQARNGYGYTFGSGTRLTVV.

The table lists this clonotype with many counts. DNA of the CDR3: TGCGCCAGCAGCCAAGAGGTGACAGGGGGCGCGTTATGGAATTCACCCCTCCACTTT. Encoded protein: CASSQEVTGGALWNSPLHF. J is TRBJ1-6 and V is TRBV4-3; TRBD1 matches at 10 bases. Per germline, CDR1 LGHNA and CDR2 YSLEER. V was clipped by 0 bases and J by 7 bases; unmatched bases: 12. The CDR3 loop spans 19 amino acids.

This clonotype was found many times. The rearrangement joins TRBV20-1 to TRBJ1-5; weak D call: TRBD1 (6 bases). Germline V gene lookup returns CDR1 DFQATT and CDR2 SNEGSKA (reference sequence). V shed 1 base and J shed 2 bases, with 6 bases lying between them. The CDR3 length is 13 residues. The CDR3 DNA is TGCAGTGCTAGAGGGACAGGCAATCAGCCCCAGCATTTT. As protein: CSARGTGNQPQHF.